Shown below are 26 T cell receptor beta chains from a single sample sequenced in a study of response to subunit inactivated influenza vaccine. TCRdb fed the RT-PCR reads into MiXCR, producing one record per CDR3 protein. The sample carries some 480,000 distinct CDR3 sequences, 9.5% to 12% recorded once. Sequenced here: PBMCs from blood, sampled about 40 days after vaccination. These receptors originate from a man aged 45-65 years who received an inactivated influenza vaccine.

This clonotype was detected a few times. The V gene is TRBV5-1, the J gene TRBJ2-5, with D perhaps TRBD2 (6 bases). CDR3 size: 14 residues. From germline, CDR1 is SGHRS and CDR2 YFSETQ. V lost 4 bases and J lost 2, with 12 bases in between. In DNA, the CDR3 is TGCGCCAGCAGCGCGGGACTCCCGCAAGAGACCCAGTACTTC. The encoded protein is CASSAGLPQETQYF.

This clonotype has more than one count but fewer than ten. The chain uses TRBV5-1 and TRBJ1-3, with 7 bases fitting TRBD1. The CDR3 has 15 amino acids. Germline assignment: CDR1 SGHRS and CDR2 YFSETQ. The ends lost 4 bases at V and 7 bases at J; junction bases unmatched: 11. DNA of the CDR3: TGCGCCAGCAGCCCCGTCGGACAGGCCGGGAACACCATATATTTT. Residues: CASSPVGQAGNTIYF.

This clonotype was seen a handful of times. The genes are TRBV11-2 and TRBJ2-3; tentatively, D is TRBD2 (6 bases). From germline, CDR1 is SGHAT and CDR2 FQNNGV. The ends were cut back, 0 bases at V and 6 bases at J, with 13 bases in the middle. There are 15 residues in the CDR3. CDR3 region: CASSLDLSSGDTQYF. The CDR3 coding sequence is TGTGCCAGCAGCTTAGATCTTAGTAGCGGTGATACGCAGTATTTT.

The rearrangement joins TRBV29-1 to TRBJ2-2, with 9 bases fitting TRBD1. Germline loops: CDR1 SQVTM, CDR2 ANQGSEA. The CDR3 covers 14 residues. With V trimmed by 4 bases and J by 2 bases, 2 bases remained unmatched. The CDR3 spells CSVGDRVNTGELFF. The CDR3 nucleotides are TGCAGCGTTGGGGACAGGGTTAACACCGGGGAGCTGTTTTTT.

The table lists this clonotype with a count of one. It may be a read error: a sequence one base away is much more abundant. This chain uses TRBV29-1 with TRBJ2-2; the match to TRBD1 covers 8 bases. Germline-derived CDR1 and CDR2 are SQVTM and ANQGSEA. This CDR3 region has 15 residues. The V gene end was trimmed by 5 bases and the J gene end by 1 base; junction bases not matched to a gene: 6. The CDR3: CSVRPGQENTGELFF. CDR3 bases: TGCAGCGTTCGTCCGGGACAGGAGAACACCGGGGAGCTGTTTTTT.

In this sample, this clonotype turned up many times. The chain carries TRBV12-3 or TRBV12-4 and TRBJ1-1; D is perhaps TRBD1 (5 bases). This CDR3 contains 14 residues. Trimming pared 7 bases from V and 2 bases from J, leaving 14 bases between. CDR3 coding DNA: TGTGCCAGCATCAACCGGGACCTAAACACTGAAGCTTTCTTT. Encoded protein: CASINRDLNTEAFF.

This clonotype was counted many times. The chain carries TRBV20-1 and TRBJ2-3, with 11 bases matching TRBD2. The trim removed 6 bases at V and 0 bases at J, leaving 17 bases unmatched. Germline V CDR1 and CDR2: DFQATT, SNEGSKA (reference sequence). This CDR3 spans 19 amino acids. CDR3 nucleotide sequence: TGCAGTGCAGCACCCGAGATAGCGGGGGGGTTAAGAAGCACAGATACGCAGTATTTT. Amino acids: CSAAPEIAGGLRSTDTQYF.

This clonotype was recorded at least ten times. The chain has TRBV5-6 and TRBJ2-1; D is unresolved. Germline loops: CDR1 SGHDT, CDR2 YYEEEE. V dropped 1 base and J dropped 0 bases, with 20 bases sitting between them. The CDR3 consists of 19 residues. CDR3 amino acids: CASSLFVPKPRDSYNEQFF. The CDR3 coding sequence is TGTGCCAGCAGCTTGTTTGTCCCAAAACCAAGAGACTCCTACAATGAGCAGTTCTTC.

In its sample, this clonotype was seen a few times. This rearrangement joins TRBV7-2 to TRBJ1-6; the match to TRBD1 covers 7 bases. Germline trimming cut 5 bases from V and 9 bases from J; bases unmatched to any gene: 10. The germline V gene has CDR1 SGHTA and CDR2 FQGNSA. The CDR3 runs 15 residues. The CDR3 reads CASSTTGERSSPLHF. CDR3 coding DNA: TGTGCCAGCAGCACAACAGGGGAAAGGAGTTCACCCCTCCACTTT.

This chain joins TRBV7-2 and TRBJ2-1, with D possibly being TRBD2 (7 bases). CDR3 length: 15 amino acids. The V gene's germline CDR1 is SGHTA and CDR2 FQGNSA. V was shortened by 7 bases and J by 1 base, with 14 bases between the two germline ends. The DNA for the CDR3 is TGTGCCAGCAAGGGGGGGGCAAGGTCCTACAATGAGCAGTTCTTC. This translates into CASKGGARSYNEQFF.

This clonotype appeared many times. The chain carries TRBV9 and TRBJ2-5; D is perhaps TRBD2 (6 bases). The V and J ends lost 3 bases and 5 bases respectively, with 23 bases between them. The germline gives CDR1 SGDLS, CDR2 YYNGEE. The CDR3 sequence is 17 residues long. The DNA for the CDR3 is TGTGCCAGCAGCGAAGGGGTAGCGGAGTTCCTAGGGGAGACCCAGTACTTC. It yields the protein CASSEGVAEFLGETQYF.

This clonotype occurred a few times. The CDR3 bases are TGTGCCAGCAGAACCAGTGTTGATACGCAGTATTTT. Amino acid sequence: CASRTSVDTQYF. The V call is TRBV6-2 or TRBV6-3, the J call TRBJ2-3, with D hard to call. Germline CDR1 and CDR2: MNHEY and SVGEGT. The V and J ends lost 6 bases and 6 bases respectively, with 10 bases between them. The CDR3 spans 12 residues.

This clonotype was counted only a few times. DNA for the CDR3: TGCGCCAGCAGCCAAGATTGGGAAGGGAACACTGAAGCTTTCTTT. This sequence encodes CASSQDWEGNTEAFF. The chain employs TRBV4-3 and TRBJ1-1, with D unclear. Trimming took off 0 bases at V and 1 base at J, with 9 bases between the two ends. Germline CDR1 and CDR2: LGHNA and YSLEER. CDR3 size: 15 residues.

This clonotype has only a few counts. This CDR3 is CASSESVSNQPQHF. In nucleotides, the CDR3 is TGTGCCAGCAGTGAATCGGTTAGCAATCAGCCCCAGCATTTT. The chain recombines TRBV2 with TRBJ1-5; no reliable D call. From germline, CDR1 is SNHLY and CDR2 FYNNEI. The CDR3 is 14 residues long. V was trimmed by 2 bases and J by 0 bases, leaving 5 bases between them. Filled out from reference TRBV2 and TRBJ1-5, the complete variable domain reads EPEVTQTPSHQVTQMGQEVILRCVPISNHLYFYWYRQILGQKVEFLVSFYNNEISEKSEIFDDQFSVERPDGSNFTLKIRSTKLEDSAMYFCASSESVSNQPQHFGDGTRLSIL.

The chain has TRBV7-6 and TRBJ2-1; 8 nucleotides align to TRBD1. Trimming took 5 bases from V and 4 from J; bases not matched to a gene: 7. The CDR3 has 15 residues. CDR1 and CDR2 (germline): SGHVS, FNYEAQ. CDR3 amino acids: CASSRGQGHYNEQFF. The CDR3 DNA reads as TGTGCCAGCAGCCGAGGACAGGGTCATTACAATGAGCAGTTCTTC.

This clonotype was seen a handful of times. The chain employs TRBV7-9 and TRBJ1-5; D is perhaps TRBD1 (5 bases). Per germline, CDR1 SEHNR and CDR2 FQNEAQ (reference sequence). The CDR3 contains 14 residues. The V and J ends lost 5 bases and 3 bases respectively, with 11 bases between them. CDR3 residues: CASSPGGINQPQHF. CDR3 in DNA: TGTGCCAGCAGCCCCGGGGGGATCAATCAGCCCCAGCATTTT.

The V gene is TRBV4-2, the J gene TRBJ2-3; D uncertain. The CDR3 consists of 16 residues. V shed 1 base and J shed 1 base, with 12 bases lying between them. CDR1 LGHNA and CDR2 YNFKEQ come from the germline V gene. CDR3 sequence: CASSQGENQRTDTQYF. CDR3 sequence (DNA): TGTGCCAGCAGCCAAGGGGAAAACCAACGCACAGATACGCAGTATTTT.

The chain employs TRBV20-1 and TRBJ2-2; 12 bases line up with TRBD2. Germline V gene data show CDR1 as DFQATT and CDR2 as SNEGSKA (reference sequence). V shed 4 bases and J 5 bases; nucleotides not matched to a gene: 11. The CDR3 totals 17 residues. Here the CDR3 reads CSAKTSGSEVATGELFF. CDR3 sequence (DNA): TGCAGTGCTAAGACTAGCGGGAGCGAAGTTGCGACCGGGGAGCTGTTTTTT.

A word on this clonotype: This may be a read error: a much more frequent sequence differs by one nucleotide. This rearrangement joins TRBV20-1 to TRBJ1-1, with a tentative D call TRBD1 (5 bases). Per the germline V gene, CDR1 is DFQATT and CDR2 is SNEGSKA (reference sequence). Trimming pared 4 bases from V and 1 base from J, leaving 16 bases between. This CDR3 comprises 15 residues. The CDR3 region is CSAINRRGGNTEAFF. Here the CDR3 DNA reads TGCAGTGCTATAAACAGGCGCGGAGGGAACACTGAAGCTTTCTTT.

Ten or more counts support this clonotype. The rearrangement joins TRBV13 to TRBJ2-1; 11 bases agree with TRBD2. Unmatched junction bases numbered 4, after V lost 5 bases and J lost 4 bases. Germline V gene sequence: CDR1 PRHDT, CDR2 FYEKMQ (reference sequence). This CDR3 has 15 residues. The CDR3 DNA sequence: TGTGCCAGCAGCAGACTAGCGGGAACTTACAATGAGCAGTTCTTC. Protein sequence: CASSRLAGTYNEQFF.

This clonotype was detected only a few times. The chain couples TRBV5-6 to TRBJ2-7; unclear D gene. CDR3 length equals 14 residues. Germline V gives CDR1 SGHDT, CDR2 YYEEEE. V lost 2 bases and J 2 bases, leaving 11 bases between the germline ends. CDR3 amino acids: CASSFLDGPYEQYF. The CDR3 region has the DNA TGTGCCAGCAGCTTCCTGGACGGACCCTACGAGCAGTACTTC.

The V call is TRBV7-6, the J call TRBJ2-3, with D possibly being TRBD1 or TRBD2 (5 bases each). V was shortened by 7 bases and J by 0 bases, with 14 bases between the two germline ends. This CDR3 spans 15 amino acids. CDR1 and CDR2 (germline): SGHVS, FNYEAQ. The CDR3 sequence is CASTSGPTSTDTQYF. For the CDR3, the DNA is TGTGCCAGCACATCGGGGCCTACTAGCACAGATACGCAGTATTTT.

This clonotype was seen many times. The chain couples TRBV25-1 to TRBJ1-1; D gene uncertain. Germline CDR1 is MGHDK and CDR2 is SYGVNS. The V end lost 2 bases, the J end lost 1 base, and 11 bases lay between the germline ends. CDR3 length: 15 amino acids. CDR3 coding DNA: TGTGCCAGCAGTGAAGATCTCACTGCGAACACTGAAGCTTTCTTT. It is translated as CASSEDLTANTEAFF. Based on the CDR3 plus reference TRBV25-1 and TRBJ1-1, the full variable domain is EADIYQTPRYLVIGTGKKITLECSQTMGHDKMYWYQQDPGMELHLIHYSYGVNSTEKGDLSSESTVSRIRTEHFPLTLESARPSHTSQYLCASSEDLTANTEAFFGQGTRLTVV.

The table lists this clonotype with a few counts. The CDR3: CASLQGYQETQYF. The CDR3 DNA sequence: TGTGCCAGTCTGCAGGGTTACCAAGAGACCCAGTACTTC. The chain couples TRBV7-2 to TRBJ2-5; weak D call: TRBD1 (5 bases). V was shortened by 9 bases and J by 0 bases, with 11 bases between the two germline ends. The CDR3 extends over 13 amino acids. Germline lookup yields CDR1 SGHTA and CDR2 FQGNSA.

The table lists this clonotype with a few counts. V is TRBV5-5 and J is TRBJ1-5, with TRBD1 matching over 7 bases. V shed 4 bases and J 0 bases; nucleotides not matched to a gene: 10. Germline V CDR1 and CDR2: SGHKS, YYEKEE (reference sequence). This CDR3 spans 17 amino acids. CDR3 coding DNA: TGTGCCAGCAGCGTATCCGGGACAGACTATAGCAATCAGCCCCAGCATTTT. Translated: CASSVSGTDYSNQPQHF.

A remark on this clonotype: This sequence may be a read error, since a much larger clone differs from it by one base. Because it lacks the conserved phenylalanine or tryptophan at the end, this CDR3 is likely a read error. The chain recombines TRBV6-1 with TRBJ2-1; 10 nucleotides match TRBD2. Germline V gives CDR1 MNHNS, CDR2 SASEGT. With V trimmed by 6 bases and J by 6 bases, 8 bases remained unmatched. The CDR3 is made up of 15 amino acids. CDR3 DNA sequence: TGTGCCAGCAGCCAACTAGCGGGACCCCTCAATGAGCAGTTCTCC. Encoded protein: CASSQLAGPLNEQFS.